This T cell receptor beta chain originates from a study of blood T cell repertoires in COVID-19. At the level of the study: Samples taken during acute and convalescent COVID-19 were collected in the United States, Italy and Spain. The analysed material was cDNA or gDNA that came from T cells, B-cell-depleted T cells, or PBMCs.

Authors' processing steps: Counts of nucleated cells, estimated from reference gene primer amplification, were obtained. Using immunoSEQ multiplex PCR, the repertoire was profiled, and TCRdb retains in-frame clones only, with some absent. Clonal size and the V and J genes are those of that table, whereas D and trimming came from the DNA. This table has hundreds of thousands of clones, about nine tenths appearing once. From germline, CDR1 is MGHRA and CDR2 YSYEKL. V lost 0 bases to trimming and J lost 0 bases, with 12 bases between them. This CDR3 has 17 amino acids. The TCR comes from a young woman with active or convalescent COVID-19. The V gene is TRBV4-1, the J gene TRBJ2-4; D is unclear. Sequences were obtained from peripheral blood. The DNA for the CDR3 is TGCGCCAGCAGCCAAGATGGTAGAGCACTAGCCAAAAACATTCAGTACTTC. Its protein is CASSQDGRALAKNIQYF.